The 16 T cell receptor beta chains in this list originate from one sample, sequenced in a study of tumor-infiltrating lymphocytes in primary liver carcinoma (dated by TCRdb to about 2017). The data were produced on an Illumina HiSeq 2500. TCRbeta-specific cDNA was reverse-transcribed from about 520 ng total RNA using a constant-region primer and ProtoScript II reverse transcriptase. Three nested multiplex PCR rounds, following a slightly modified ARM-PCR procedure, were used to build the TCRbeta libraries. The first two PCR rounds used multiplex TRBV1-TRBV30 forward primers with a Cbeta reverse primer, each for 10 cycles. TCRdb cleaned the public reads at Q25 with fastp, built clones with MiXCR and kept in-frame beta chains. Merged by CDR3 protein, the rows form single entries marked with the most common genes and DNA. The sample table records 100,000 or so distinct CDR3 sequences; approximately 78% of these occur just once. The ten top clones hold 15% to 20% of the sample.

Total RNA and DNA were co-extracted without cell sorting from roughly 20-30 mg of bulk tissue using the AllPrep DNA/RNA mini kit. Sequences were obtained from liver tumor tissue from sampling region 3. Interpreted using the paper, the cell subset or site label stands for: tumor region T3, left-lateral pole. The source of these receptors is a middle-aged man with primary liver carcinoma and hepatitis B virus infection.

Turning to this clonotype: One junction end disagrees with the germline gene, perhaps due to a read error. The gene calls are TRBV6-2 or TRBV6-3 and TRBJ2-1, with D possibly being TRBD2 (5 bases). This CDR3 is 15 amino acids long. Germline CDR1 MNHEY, CDR2 SVGEGT. CDR3 protein: CTSSYSGGSYNDQFF. The CDR3 DNA reads TGTACCAGCAGTTACTCAGGCGGGTCCTACAATGACCAGTTCTTC.

As concerns this clonotype: At one end, the junction sequence differs from germline, possibly due to a read error. The chain recombines TRBV11-2 with TRBJ2-5, with 7 bases aligning to TRBD2. This CDR3 has 18 amino acids. CDR1 SGHAT and CDR2 FQNNGV come from the germline V gene. The CDR3 region is CASSTSSIQATGRETQYF. CDR3 nucleotide sequence: TGTGCCAGCAGCACTAGCTCAATCCAGGCTACTGGGCGGGAGACTCAGTACTTC. The variable domain in full, completed from reference TRBV11-2 and TRBJ2-5, reads EAGVAQSPRYKIIEKRQSVAFWCNPISGHATLYWYQQILGQGPKLLIQFQNNGVVDDSQLPKDRFSAERLKGVDSTLKIQPAKLEDSAVYLCASSTSSIQATGRETQYFGPGTRLLVL.

A word on this clonotype: The junction and the germline gene differ at one end; a read error may be behind it. The gene calls are TRBV11-2 and TRBJ2-3; D is possibly TRBD2 (6 bases). The V gene's germline CDR1 is SGHAT and CDR2 FQNNGV. The CDR3 spans 15 residues. The CDR3 sequence is CPSSPDSGGADMQYF. The CDR3 DNA reads as TGTCCCAGCAGCCCAGACTCAGGCGGGGCCGATATGCAGTATTTT.

Comments on this clonotype: The germline gene is not matched at one end of the junction; a read error may be the cause. The J gene is TRBJ1-1, the V gene TRBV6-2 or TRBV6-3; D gene unclear. Per the germline V gene, CDR1 is MNHEY and CDR2 is SVGEGT. This CDR3 comprises 11 residues. The CDR3 DNA is TGTGCGAGCAGTTACTTAGTGGAAGCTATCTTT. Translation gives CASSYLVEAIF.

As for this clonotype: At one boundary the junction diverges from the germline segment, which might be a read error. The V gene is TRBV28, the J gene TRBJ2-2; 7 nucleotides align to TRBD1. Germline V lookup: CDR1 MDHEN, CDR2 SYDVKM. This CDR3 has 16 amino acids. CDR3: CASSYPQGPYTGEPFF. In DNA form, the CDR3 reads TGTGCCAGCAGTTACCCACAGGGGCCCTACACTGGGGAGCCGTTTTTT. The variable domain in full, with the rest retrieved from reference TRBV28 and TRBJ2-2, is DVKVTQSSRYLVKRTGEKVFLECVQDMDHENMFWYRQDPGLGLRLIYFSYDVKMKEKGDIPEGYSVSREKKERFSLILESASTNQTSMYLCASSYPQGPYTGEPFFGEGSRLTVL.

Note on this clonotype: A read error is likely, as this CDR3 ends without the conserved phenylalanine or tryptophan. Because the CDR3's place on the DNA is in doubt, the DNA is left out and the CDR3 is given as listed by TCRdb. The chain carries TRBV11-1 and TRBJ2-4; the table's D call, TRBD2, was not checked against the DNA. CDR1 and CDR2 (germline): SGHAT, FQDESV (reference sequence). The CDR3 extends over 17 residues, inclusive of both ends. The CDR3 reads CASNFPGTIGTKNIQYS.

Of note for this clonotype: A junction boundary mismatches the germline segment, possibly from a read error. The V and J genes are TRBV14 and TRBJ2-7; D might be TRBD1 (5 bases). Germline V gene sequence: CDR1 SGHDN, CDR2 FVKESK. The CDR3 is made up of 13 amino acids. The CDR3 protein is CAGSQVDSYEQYF. The CDR3 nucleotides read TGTGCCGGCAGCCAGGTCGACAGTTACGAGCAGTATTTC.

About this clonotype itself: At one end, the junction sequence differs from germline, possibly due to a read error. The chain uses TRBV6-2 or TRBV6-3 and TRBJ2-5, with 7 bases aligning to TRBD1. CDR3 length: 15 residues. Germline assignment: CDR1 MNHEY and CDR2 SVGEGT. As DNA, the CDR3 is TGTGTCAGCAGTGCCCAGACAGGGACCCAAGAGACCCAGTACTTC. Its translation: CVSSAQTGTQETQYF.

This clonotype was found a few times. The junction and the germline gene differ at one end; a read error may be behind it. The chain joins TRBV29-1 to TRBJ2-5; perhaps D is TRBD1 or TRBD2 (5 bases each). This CDR3 is 12 amino acids long. The V gene's germline CDR1 is SQVTM and CDR2 ANQGSEA. The CDR3, as DNA: TGCAGCGTGTCCGGGGCCCAAGAGACCCAATACTTC. It translates to CSVSGAQETQYF.

A note on this clonotype: Its ends do not fully match the called genes, so a read error is possible. This sequence joins TRBV6-1 and TRBJ2-2, with D tentatively TRBD1 (6 bases). The germline gives CDR1 MNHNS, CDR2 SASEGT. The CDR3 has 18 residues. The DNA for the CDR3 is TGTGCCAGCAATGAAGCGCTTCTAGGGGGAGCGAATACCGGTGAGCTGTTTTTT. It codes for CASNEALLGGANTGELFF.

For this clonotype: One end of the junction is discordant with germline, which a read error may explain. The chain has TRBV11-2 and TRBJ1-5, with D possibly TRBD1 on 5 matching bases. The germline V gene has CDR1 SGHAT and CDR2 FQNNGV. This CDR3 is built from 17 residues. CDR3 nucleotide sequence: TGTGCCAGCAGCTTAGTAGGGGTAACAAGGAACAATCAGACCCAGCATTTT. Amino acid sequence: CASSLVGVTRNNQTQHF.

The chain uses TRBV4-3 and TRBJ2-7; 10 bases map to TRBD2. V trimming: 9 bases; J trimming: 0 bases; junction bases outside the gene matches: 14. The length of the CDR3 is 17 residues. Germline V gene lookup returns CDR1 LGHNA and CDR2 YSLEER. The CDR3 DNA is TGCGCCAGTAACCCAGACCCTAGCGGGAGTTACTCCTACGAGCAGTACTTC. Translating it yields CASNPDPSGSYSYEQYF.

This clonotype is a singleton in its sample. A much more abundant neighbour one base away suggests this may be a read error. The chain joins TRBV18 to TRBJ2-3; D not certain. The CDR3 totals 15 residues. Per the germline V gene, CDR1 is KGHSH and CDR2 is LQKENI. CDR3 nucleotides: TGTCCCAGCTCACCTGATATGAGTTCCGCAGATACGCAGTATTTT. As protein: CPSSPDMSSADTQYF.

A note on this clonotype: A read error may explain this, as a much larger clone is one base away. V is TRBV30 and J is TRBJ2-4; 7 positions agree with TRBD2. The germline gives CDR1 GTSNPN, CDR2 SVGIG (reference sequence). This CDR3 contains 15 residues. The CDR3 nucleotides are TGTGTCTGGAGCGAGGGAGGGCTTGGCAAAAACATTCAGTACTTC. It translates to CVWSEGGLGKNIQYF. The full variable domain, in which reference TRBV30 and TRBJ2-4 provide the parts outside the CDR3, is SQTIHQWPATLVQPVGSPLSLECTVEGTSNPNLYWYRQAAGRGLQLLFYSVGIGQISSEVPQNLSASRPQDRQFILSSKKLLLSDSGFYLCVWSEGGLGKNIQYFGAGTRLSVL.

By share, this clonotype counts as medium-sized. This chain joins TRBV6-2 or TRBV6-3 and TRBJ2-3; 8 bases agree with TRBD2. Per germline, CDR1 MNHEY and CDR2 SVGEGT. The CDR3 length is 13 residues. J was trimmed by 10 bases and V by 9 bases; bases with no gene match: 12. The CDR3, as DNA: TGTGCCAGTTCCGCTGGGACTAGAACCCCGCAGTATTTT. Protein: CASSAGTRTPQYF.

Details on this clonotype: The conserved phenylalanine or tryptophan is not found at the CDR3 terminus, so this likely reflects a read error. V is TRBV6-6 and J is TRBJ2-1; D possibly corresponds to TRBD1 (5 bases). This CDR3 region has 14 residues. Trimming took 2 bases from V and 4 from J, leaving 9 bases between them. CDR1 is MNHNY and CDR2 is SVGAGI in the germline V gene (reference sequence). Here the CDR3 reads CASSYGAAYNEQFL. The CDR3 DNA follows: TGTGCCAGCAGTTACGGGGCGGCATACAATGAGCAGTTCCTC.